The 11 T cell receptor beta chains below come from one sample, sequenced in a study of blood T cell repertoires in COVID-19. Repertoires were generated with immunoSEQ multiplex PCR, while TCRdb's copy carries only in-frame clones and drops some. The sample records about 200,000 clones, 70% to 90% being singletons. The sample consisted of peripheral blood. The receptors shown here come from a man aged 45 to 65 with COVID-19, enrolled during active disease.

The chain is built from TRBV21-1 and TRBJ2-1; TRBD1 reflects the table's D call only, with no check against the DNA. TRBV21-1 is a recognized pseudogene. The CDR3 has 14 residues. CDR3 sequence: CASSTSGQYNEQFF. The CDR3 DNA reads TGTGCCAGCAGCACCTCGGGACAGTACAATGAGCAGTTCTTC.

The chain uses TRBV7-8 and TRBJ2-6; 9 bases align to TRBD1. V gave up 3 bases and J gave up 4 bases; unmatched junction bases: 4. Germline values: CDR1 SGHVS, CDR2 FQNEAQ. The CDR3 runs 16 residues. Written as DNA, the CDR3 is TGTGCCAGCAGCTTCGACAGGGGGTACGGGGCCAACGTCCTGACTTTC. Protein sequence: CASSFDRGYGANVLTF.

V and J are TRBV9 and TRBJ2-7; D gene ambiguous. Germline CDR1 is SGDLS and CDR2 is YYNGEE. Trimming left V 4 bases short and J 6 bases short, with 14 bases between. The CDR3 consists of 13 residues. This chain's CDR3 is CASSPPVSFEQYF. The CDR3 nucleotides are TGTGCCAGCAGCCCCCCGGTCTCGTTCGAGCAGTACTTC.

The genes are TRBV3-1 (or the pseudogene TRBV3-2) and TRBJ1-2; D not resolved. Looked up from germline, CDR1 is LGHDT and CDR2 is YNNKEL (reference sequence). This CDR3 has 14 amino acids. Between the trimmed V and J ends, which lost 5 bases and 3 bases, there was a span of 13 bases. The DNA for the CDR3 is TGTGCCAGCAGCACAAACGCGGGATACTATGGCTACACCTTC. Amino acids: CASSTNAGYYGYTF.

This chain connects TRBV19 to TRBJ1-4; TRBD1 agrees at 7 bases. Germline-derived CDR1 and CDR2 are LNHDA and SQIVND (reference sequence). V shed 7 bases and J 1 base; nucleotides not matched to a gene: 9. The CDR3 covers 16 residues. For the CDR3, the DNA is TGTGCCAGTAATTTTCTTGGGGACAGAACTAATGAAAAACTGTTTTTT. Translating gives CASNFLGDRTNEKLFF.

CDR3 in amino acids: CASSPNRGRLLETQYF. CDR3 in DNA: TGCGCCAGCAGCCCTAACAGGGGGCGGTTATTGGAGACCCAGTACTTC. The gene calls are TRBV4-1 and TRBJ2-5; 9 nucleotides line up with TRBD1. With V trimmed by 4 bases and J by 5 bases, 11 bases remained unmatched. Germline assignment: CDR1 MGHRA and CDR2 YSYEKL. The length of the CDR3 is 16 residues.

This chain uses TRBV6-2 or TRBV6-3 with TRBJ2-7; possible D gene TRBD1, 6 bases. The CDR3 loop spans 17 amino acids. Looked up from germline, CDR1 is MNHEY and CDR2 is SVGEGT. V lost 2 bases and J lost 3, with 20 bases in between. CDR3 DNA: TGTGCCAGCAGTTACAGCCTCTCCCCCCAGGGGAACTACGAGCAGTACTTC. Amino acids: CASSYSLSPQGNYEQYF.

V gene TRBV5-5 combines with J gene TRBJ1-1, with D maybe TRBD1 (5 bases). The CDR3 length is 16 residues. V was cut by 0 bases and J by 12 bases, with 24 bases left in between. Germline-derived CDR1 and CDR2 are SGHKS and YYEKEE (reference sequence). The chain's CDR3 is CASSLEGGTPQGYPFF. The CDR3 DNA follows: TGTGCCAGCAGCTTGGAGGGAGGCACTCCGCAGGGCTATCCTTTCTTT.

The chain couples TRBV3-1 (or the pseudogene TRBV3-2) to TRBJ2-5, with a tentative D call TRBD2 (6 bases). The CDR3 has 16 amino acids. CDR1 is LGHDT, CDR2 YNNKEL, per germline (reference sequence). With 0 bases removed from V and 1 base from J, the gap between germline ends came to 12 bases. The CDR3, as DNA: TGTGCCAGCAGCCAAGATTGGAGGGTCCCCCAAGAGACCCAGTACTTC. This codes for CASSQDWRVPQETQYF.

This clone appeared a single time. Here the CDR3 DNA reads TGTGCCACCAGTCGGGGTGGTTATGGCTACACCTTC. Its translation is CATSRGGYGYTF. V gene TRBV24-1 combines with J gene TRBJ1-2, with unresolved D. From germline, CDR1 is KGHDR and CDR2 SFDVKD. The CDR3 sequence is 12 residues long. V shed 6 bases and J shed 5 bases, with 9 bases lying between them.

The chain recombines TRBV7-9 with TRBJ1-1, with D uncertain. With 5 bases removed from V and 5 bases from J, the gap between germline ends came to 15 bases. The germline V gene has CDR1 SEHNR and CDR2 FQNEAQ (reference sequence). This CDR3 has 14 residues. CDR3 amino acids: CASSPQLAVTEAFF. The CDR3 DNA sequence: TGTGCCAGCAGCCCGCAACTCGCCGTGACTGAAGCTTTCTTT. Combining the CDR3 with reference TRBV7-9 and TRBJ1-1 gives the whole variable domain DTGVSQNPRHKITKRGQNVTFRCDPISEHNRLYWYRQTLGQGPEFLTYFQNEAQLEKSRLLSDRFSAERPKGSFSTLEIQRTEQGDSAMYLCASSPQLAVTEAFFGQGTRLTVV.